The sequence of this T cell receptor beta chain was determined in a study of blood T cells in healthy people across ages. Study-level findings and limits: No conclusive comparison of naive versus antigen-experienced cells was possible with unsorted PBMCs.

V was trimmed by 2 bases and J by 4 bases, leaving 14 bases between them. This CDR3 is 15 amino acids long. In germline, CDR1 is WSHSY, CDR2 SAAADI. About this clonotype: Its antigen is undetermined.

The authors ran a second PCR of 7 to 11 cycles using a sample-barcoded 5' primer and a J-beta primer mix. Through a template-switch adaptor with 12 random nucleotides, each cDNA molecule received a tag. Samples each returned at least 3 million CDR3-containing paired-end reads. TCRdb analysed the 5' RACE reads with MiXCR anew, one entry per CDR3 protein. The repertoire holds about 830,000 distinct CDR3 sequences, with 62% as singletons. Per individual sample, total RNA of at least 5.5 micrograms was extracted. The TCR originated in a man aged 25-45 years in good health. The chain links TRBV10-2 to TRBJ1-2; D gene uncertain. The sample comprised blood. The CDR3 loop is CASSEGGRLVYGYTF. CDR3 DNA sequence: TGCGCCAGCAGTGAGGGAGGGCGGCTGGTCTATGGCTACACCTTC.